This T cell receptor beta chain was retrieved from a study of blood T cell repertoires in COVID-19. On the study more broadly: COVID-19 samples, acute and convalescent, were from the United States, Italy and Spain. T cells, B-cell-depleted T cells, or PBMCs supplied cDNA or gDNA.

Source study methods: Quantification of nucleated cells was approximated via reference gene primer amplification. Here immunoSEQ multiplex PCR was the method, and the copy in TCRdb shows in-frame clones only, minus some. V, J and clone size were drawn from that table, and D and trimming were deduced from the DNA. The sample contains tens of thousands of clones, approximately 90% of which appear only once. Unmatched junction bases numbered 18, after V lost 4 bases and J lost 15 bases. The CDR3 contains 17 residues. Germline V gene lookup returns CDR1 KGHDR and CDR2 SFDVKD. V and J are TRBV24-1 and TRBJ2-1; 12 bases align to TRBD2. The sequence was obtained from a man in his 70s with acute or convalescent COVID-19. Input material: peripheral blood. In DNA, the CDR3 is TGTGCCACCAGTGACTCGAAAAGGACTAGCGGGACACGTCTCCTGTTCTTC. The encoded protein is CATSDSKRTSGTRLLFF.